This T cell receptor (beta chain) was recorded in a study of T cell responses to AZD1222 COVID-19 vaccine. TCRdb keeps only in-frame clones here, not all; method: immunoSEQ multiplex PCR. The sample yields 150,000 to 180,000 clones, around 89% seen once. Study-level points and caveats: Donors, mostly white British, included more females; clonal diversity was possibly underestimated. Variant regions that are unmutated are reportedly the target of nearly half of spike-specific TCRs.

Note on this clone: Its antigen is not identified.

The CDR3 is 13 residues long. V was pared by 2 bases and J by 2 bases, with 6 bases between. The V gene's germline CDR1 is MNHNS and CDR2 SASEGT. The chain recombines TRBV6-1 with TRBJ1-2; no firm D call. This sequence was found in an adult in good health. The specimen comprised peripheral blood, sampled on day 0 of AZD1222 vaccination. The CDR3 sequence is CASSEQPNYGYTF. DNA of the CDR3: TGTGCCAGCAGTGAACAACCAAACTATGGCTACACCTTC.